There are a few counts of the clone carrying this TCR beta chain. Germline V CDR1 and CDR2: MDHEN, SYDVKM. V was clipped by 2 bases and J by 4 bases, with 36 bases between them. The length of the CDR3 is 24 residues. Using immunoSEQ multiplex PCR, the repertoire was profiled, and TCRdb retains in-frame clones only, with some absent. The data contain about 250,000 clones, 80% to 90% of them singletons. This record comes from a study of blood T cell repertoires in COVID-19. The sequenced sample consisted of PBMCs or T cells enriched from blood (not recorded which). This receptor was identified in a woman in her 30s who had recovered from COVID-19. This rearrangement joins TRBV28 to TRBJ1-6, with D possibly matching TRBD1 (6 bases). CDR3 nucleotides: TGTGCCAGCAGTTTAAACACGTTCGACAGGAACTCAATGGGGTGGTCCGAATATAATTCACCCCTCCACTTT. It specifies CASSLNTFDRNSMGWSEYNSPLHF. The full variable domain, in which reference TRBV28 and TRBJ1-6 provide the parts outside the CDR3, is DVKVTQSSRYLVKRTGEKVFLECVQDMDHENMFWYRQDPGLGLRLIYFSYDVKMKEKGDIPEGYSVSREKKERFSLILESASTNQTSMYLCASSLNTFDRNSMGWSEYNSPLHFGNGTRLTVT.